The 29 T cell receptor beta chains given below trace back to one sample, sequenced in a study of blood T cells in healthy people across ages. The second PCR ran about 7 to 12 cycles with a sample-barcoded 5' primer and J-beta primers. TCRdb re-analysed the 5' RACE reads in MiXCR, keeping a single row per CDR3 protein. There are some 850,000 distinct CDR3 sequences in the sample; roughly 24% occur only once, and 2.5% to 3.5% lies in the top ten. This same sample was also taken into another study, of T cells of mothers and their children.

Sequencing was done on a sample of blood. All receptors derive from a boy younger than 18 in good health.

This clonotype appeared a few times. The V and J genes are TRBV5-6 and TRBJ2-5; D gene unclear. The J call may be faulty, since TRBJ2-7 better matches the DNA end. Germline V gene sequence: CDR1 SGHDT, CDR2 YYEEEE. This CDR3 is 15 amino acids long. CDR3 amino acids: CASSLYAGHSYEQYF. CDR3 in DNA: TGTGCCAGCAGCTTGTATGCAGGCCACTCCTACGAGCAGTACTTC.

This chain joins TRBV28 and TRBJ1-5; 8 positions agree with TRBD1. The CDR3 consists of 15 residues. Losses at the gene ends were 3 bases for V and 7 bases for J; bases not matched to a gene: 8. CDR1 MDHEN and CDR2 SYDVKM come from the germline V gene. Written as DNA, the CDR3 is TGTGCCAGCAGTTTGAGACAGGGGAACGGACAGCCCCAGCATTTT. This translates into CASSLRQGNGQPQHF.

The chain employs TRBV10-2 and TRBJ2-7, with D possibly being TRBD1 (5 bases). This CDR3 is 13 amino acids long. Germline V gives CDR1 WSHSY, CDR2 SAAADI. The germline V and J ends were trimmed by 8 bases and 2 bases, with 13 bases remaining between them. CDR3 sequence reads: CASLTDIPYEQYF. The CDR3 region has the DNA TGCGCCAGCCTGACAGATATCCCCTACGAGCAGTACTTC.

A few counts support this clonotype. The chain is built from TRBV20-1 and TRBJ2-1; 12 bases map to TRBD2. The germline V gene has CDR1 DFQATT and CDR2 SNEGSKA (reference sequence). The CDR3 runs to 16 residues. The trim removed 6 bases at V and 9 bases at J, leaving 15 bases unmatched. For the CDR3, the DNA is TGCAGTGCACCCAACCCGCGACTAGCGGGGGAAAGTGAGCAGTTCTTC. Encoded protein: CSAPNPRLAGESEQFF.

The rearrangement joins TRBV7-9 to TRBJ2-3; no reliable D call. Between the trimmed V and J ends, which lost 1 base and 4 bases, there was a span of 15 bases. CDR1 is SEHNR, CDR2 FQNEAQ, per germline (reference sequence). This CDR3 has 16 amino acids. The CDR3 DNA reads as TGTGCCAGCAGCTTAGTAGGGATTCGTTCAGCAGATACGCAGTATTTT. Its translation: CASSLVGIRSADTQYF.

This chain joins TRBV5-1 and TRBJ2-3; 7 nucleotides line up with TRBD2. Germline assignment: CDR1 SGHRS and CDR2 YFSETQ. This CDR3 spans 15 amino acids. The ends lost 2 bases at V and 0 bases at J; junction bases unmatched: 3. Here the CDR3 reads CASSLLAQSTDTQYF. The CDR3 region has the DNA TGCGCCAGCAGCTTACTAGCGCAAAGCACAGATACGCAGTATTTT.

This clonotype was seen more than once but under ten times. This chain joins TRBV4-1 and TRBJ2-1, with D tentatively TRBD2 (5 bases). This CDR3 region has 14 residues. Germline V lookup: CDR1 MGHRA, CDR2 YSYEKL. The ends were cut back, 4 bases at V and 5 bases at J, with 12 bases in the middle. The CDR3 sequence: CASSPPGSNNEQFF. The CDR3 nucleotides read TGCGCCAGCAGCCCCCCGGGAAGCAACAATGAGCAGTTCTTC.

The rearrangement links TRBV6-1 to TRBJ2-5; TRBD2 agrees at 10 bases. Germline V gene lookup returns CDR1 MNHNS and CDR2 SASEGT. V shed 0 bases and J 2 bases; nucleotides not matched to a gene: 6. CDR3 length equals 17 residues. The CDR3 is CASSEAGAGGVQETQYF. The DNA of the CDR3 is TGTGCCAGCAGTGAAGCCGGAGCGGGGGGGGTTCAAGAGACCCAGTACTTC.

The J gene is TRBJ2-1, the V gene TRBV7-3; TRBD2 aligns across 14 bases. The V gene's germline CDR1 is SGHTA and CDR2 FQGTGA. V lost 1 base and J lost 10; bases outside the gene matches: 6. The CDR3 consists of 16 residues. In nucleotides, the CDR3 is TGTGCCAGCAGCTTAAACCCGGGACTAGCGGGGGAGGAGCAGTTCTTC. This sequence encodes CASSLNPGLAGEEQFF.

The chain links TRBV11-2 to TRBJ1-5, with 8 bases fitting TRBD1. Looked up from germline, CDR1 is SGHAT and CDR2 is FQNNGV. The CDR3 consists of 15 residues. V was pared by 6 bases and J by 5 bases, with 9 bases of the junction left unmatched. The CDR3 coding sequence is TGTGCCAGCAGTCACGGACAGGGAAGGGATCAGCCCCAGCATTTT. Its protein product is CASSHGQGRDQPQHF. The complete variable domain, with remaining parts taken from reference TRBV11-2 and TRBJ1-5, reads EAGVAQSPRYKIIEKRQSVAFWCNPISGHATLYWYQQILGQGPKLLIQFQNNGVVDDSQLPKDRFSAERLKGVDSTLKIQPAKLEDSAVYLCASSHGQGRDQPQHFGDGTRLSIL.

A few counts support this clonotype. This CDR3 is CASSHRTGGRETQYF. The CDR3 coding sequence is TGTGCCAGCAGTCACCGGACAGGGGGACGGGAGACCCAGTACTTC. This chain connects TRBV12-3 or TRBV12-4 to TRBJ2-5; TRBD1 agrees at 10 bases. V gave up 5 bases and J gave up 5 bases; unmatched junction bases: 8. CDR3 size: 15 residues.

The rearrangement uses TRBV28 and TRBJ2-5; 13 positions match TRBD2. V gave up 9 bases and J gave up 9 bases; unmatched junction bases: 10. The CDR3 contains 14 residues. Germline CDR1 and CDR2: MDHEN and SYDVKM. The CDR3 DNA is TGTGCCAGTTCATGCGGGACTAGCGGGGAATCCCAGTACTTC. This sequence encodes CASSCGTSGESQYF.

This chain's CDR3 is CASSPPGGDYGYTF. In DNA form, the CDR3 reads TGTGCCAGCTCACCACCAGGAGGAGATTATGGCTACACCTTC. The chain links TRBV18 to TRBJ1-2; D is uncertain. The CDR3 loop spans 14 amino acids. With 0 bases removed from V and 5 bases from J, the gap between germline ends came to 10 bases. CDR1 is KGHSH and CDR2 is LQKENI in the germline V gene.

The rearrangement uses TRBV24-1 and TRBJ2-7; D perhaps matches TRBD1 (5 bases). This CDR3 spans 12 amino acids. Germline lookup yields CDR1 KGHDR and CDR2 SFDVKD. The V end lost 3 bases, the J end lost 4 bases, and 6 bases lay between the germline ends. The CDR3 nucleotides are TGTGCCACCAGTGATGACAGTTACGAGCAGTACTTC. It specifies CATSDDSYEQYF.

This chain uses TRBV5-1 with TRBJ2-3, with 11 positions matching TRBD1. Per the germline V gene, CDR1 is SGHRS and CDR2 is YFSETQ. V was pared by 2 bases and J by 4 bases, with 3 bases of the junction left unmatched. There are 15 residues in the CDR3. The CDR3 region is CASSFGQGAADTQYF. The CDR3, as DNA: TGCGCCAGCAGCTTCGGACAGGGGGCCGCAGATACGCAGTATTTT.

The chain couples TRBV12-3 or TRBV12-4 to TRBJ2-3; TRBD2 agrees at 8 bases. The CDR3 extends over 17 amino acids. Trimming took 6 bases from V and 5 from J; bases not matched to a gene: 16. The CDR3 DNA reads as TGTGCCAGCAGCCCCGCTCCACCCGGGGGGGCCGGAGATACGCAGTATTTT. Translating gives CASSPAPPGGAGDTQYF.

This clonotype was seen a handful of times. V gene TRBV4-1 combines with J gene TRBJ2-2; D is unresolved. Germline lookup yields CDR1 MGHRA and CDR2 YSYEKL. V shed 8 bases and J shed 1 base, with 8 bases lying between them. The CDR3 is 13 amino acids. This CDR3 is CASQRENTGELFF. The CDR3 DNA is TGCGCCAGCCAAAGGGAGAACACCGGGGAGCTGTTTTTT.

This clonotype was counted between two and nine times. The chain couples TRBV5-5 to TRBJ2-3; TRBD1 or TRBD2 may be the D gene (6 bases each). This CDR3 region has 17 residues. The ends were cut back, 1 base at V and 1 base at J, with 16 bases in the middle. Germline assignment: CDR1 SGHKS and CDR2 YYEKEE (reference sequence). DNA of the CDR3: TGTGCCAGCAGCTTGCTCCCCGGGGGCCCCCGCACAGATACGCAGTATTTT. The encoded protein is CASSLLPGGPRTDTQYF. The variable domain in full, with the rest retrieved from reference TRBV5-5 and TRBJ2-3, is DAGVTQSPTHLIKTRGQQVTLRCSPISGHKSVSWYQQVLGQGPQFIFQYYEKEERGRGNFPDRFSARQFPNYSSELNVNALLLGDSALYLCASSLLPGGPRTDTQYFGPGTRLTVL.

CDR3 nucleotides: TGTGCCAGCAGTGAGTGGGAGAACAGACGGTACCAAGAGACCCAGTACTTC. Translated: CASSEWENRRYQETQYF. The V call is TRBV25-1, the J call TRBJ2-5, with TRBD2 as a possible D gene (5 bases). Per germline, CDR1 MGHDK and CDR2 SYGVNS. V lost 3 bases and J lost 0, with 17 bases in between. This CDR3 comprises 17 residues.

This clonotype was seen ten or more times. The chain uses TRBV29-1 and TRBJ2-1; possible D gene TRBD2, 6 bases. Germline V gives CDR1 SQVTM, CDR2 ANQGSEA. CDR3 length equals 18 residues. The V gene lost 7 bases and the J gene lost 0 bases, with 25 bases spanning the gap. The DNA for the CDR3 is TGCAGCGCCTGTGGAGGGGAAGCTAAGAGCGGCTCCTACAATGAGCAGTTCTTC. As protein: CSACGGEAKSGSYNEQFF.

The chain is built from TRBV18 and TRBJ1-3; TRBD1 matches 9 bases. The CDR3 is made up of 17 amino acids. V shed 3 bases, J shed 0 bases, and the junction held 6 bases outside the gene matches. Germline V gene sequence: CDR1 KGHSH, CDR2 LQKENI. The chain's CDR3 is CASSPRTGDLSGNTIYF. The CDR3 nucleotides read TGTGCCAGCTCACCGCGGACAGGGGATCTCTCTGGAAACACCATATATTTT.

V and J are TRBV7-9 and TRBJ2-7, with a possible D match to TRBD2 (5 bases). Germline assignment: CDR1 SEHNR and CDR2 FQNEAQ (reference sequence). Between the trimmed V and J ends, which lost 3 bases and 6 bases, there was a span of 15 bases. This CDR3 is built from 14 residues. This CDR3 reads CASSFGLTSGEQYF. The DNA of the CDR3 is TGTGCCAGCAGCTTCGGACTCACCTCGGGCGAGCAGTACTTC. The entire variable domain, with the rest obtained from reference TRBV7-9 and TRBJ2-7, is as follows: DTGVSQNPRHKITKRGQNVTFRCDPISEHNRLYWYRQTLGQGPEFLTYFQNEAQLEKSRLLSDRFSAERPKGSFSTLEIQRTEQGDSAMYLCASSFGLTSGEQYFGPGTRLTVT.

This clonotype was seen a few times. V gene TRBV6-1 combines with J gene TRBJ2-1; perhaps TRBD1 as D (6 bases). V lost 7 bases and J lost 0, with 16 bases in between. The CDR3 is 16 residues long. Germline CDR1 is MNHNS and CDR2 is SASEGT. CDR3 region: CASTNWGQNSYNEQFF. In DNA form, the CDR3 reads TGTGCCAGCACCAACTGGGGGCAGAACTCCTACAATGAGCAGTTCTTC.

The chain joins TRBV5-1 to TRBJ2-5; either TRBD1 or TRBD2 may supply D (5 bases each). Germline assignment: CDR1 SGHRS and CDR2 YFSETQ. This CDR3 contains 14 residues. V was pared by 7 bases and J by 7 bases, with 20 bases between. CDR3 amino acids: CASAQSGPPGTQYF. CDR3 coding DNA: TGCGCCAGCGCCCAATCGGGGCCCCCAGGGACCCAGTACTTC.

This clonotype was found a few times. The V call is TRBV9, the J call TRBJ2-5; no reliable D call. Germline values: CDR1 SGDLS, CDR2 YYNGEE. The CDR3 runs to 15 residues. V lost 3 bases, J lost 1 base, and 13 bases lay in between. The CDR3, as DNA: TGTGCCAGCAGCGAGAGGTCTCGACCCCAAGAGACCCAGTACTTC. Translation: CASSERSRPQETQYF.

The chain carries TRBV20-1 and TRBJ1-5; TRBD1 is a possible D gene (6 bases). The CDR3 runs to 14 residues. The V end lost 5 bases, the J end lost 0 bases, and 11 bases lay between the germline ends. Per the germline V gene, CDR1 is DFQATT and CDR2 is SNEGSKA (reference sequence). CDR3 sequence: CSAATGISNQPQHF. CDR3 nucleotides: TGCAGTGCTGCAACAGGGATTAGCAATCAGCCCCAGCATTTT.

V and J are TRBV7-9 and TRBJ2-1; D gene uncertain. The DNA end favors TRBJ2-5, so the J call may be wrong. The germline CDR1 and CDR2 sequences are SEHNR and FQNEAQ (reference sequence). The CDR3 sequence is 14 residues long. CDR3 bases: TGTGCCAGCAGCTTGGGCTACGTTTTGGAGACCCAGTACTTC. Protein: CASSLGYVLETQYF.

This clonotype was seen a few times. This chain connects TRBV9 to TRBJ1-1, with no clear D. This CDR3 region has 14 residues. Germline CDR1 and CDR2: SGDLS and YYNGEE. V was pared by 4 bases and J by 4 bases, with 14 bases between. For the CDR3, the DNA is TGTGCCAGCAGCACACGACCGGTGGGCACTGAAGCTTTCTTT. Its protein product is CASSTRPVGTEAFF.

This rearrangement joins TRBV9 to TRBJ1-3; weak D call: TRBD1 (6 bases). The germline CDR1 and CDR2 sequences are SGDLS and YYNGEE. The V end lost 0 bases, the J end lost 0 bases, and 10 bases lay between the germline ends. The CDR3 has 16 residues. The CDR3 sequence is CASSVEGGSSGNTIYF. The CDR3 DNA sequence: TGTGCCAGCAGCGTAGAAGGGGGAAGCTCTGGAAACACCATATATTTT.